One T cell receptor beta chain is described in this entry. Its target is unknown. This entry comes from a study of OX40 agonist ivuxolimab in advanced cancers. Overall study: Dose-escalation patients' cancers were hepatocellular carcinoma, melanoma, renal cell or head and neck cancer.

Germline assignment: CDR1 SGHVS and CDR2 FNYEAQ. This CDR3 contains 15 residues. V was pared by 3 bases and J by 6 bases, with 8 bases of the junction left unmatched. General study points: Some of the lowest clonal expansion was seen in partial responders at 0.1-3.0 mg/kg. Expanded clones were, on average, more numerous among CD8+ T cells than CD4+.

The assay was immunoSEQ multiplex PCR, and TCRdb's table has in-frame clones only and misses some. The top ten hold 9% to 15% of the sample, which has around 54,000 clones, approximately 94% seen once. V gene TRBV7-6 combines with J gene TRBJ2-3; 8 nucleotides agree with TRBD2. This sequence originates from an adult with an advanced solid tumor such as melanoma, head and neck, liver or kidney cancer. Source: CD4+ or CD8+ T cells sorted from blood, taken in a trial of the OX40 agonist ivuxolimab. The CDR3 region is CASSFSGAGGDTQYF. The CDR3, as DNA: TGTGCCAGCAGCTTTAGCGGGGCCGGGGGGGATACGCAGTATTTT.